Listed below are T cell receptor beta chains from one sample, sequenced in a study of spatial heterogeneity in lung cancer. A single record per CDR3 protein comes from TCRdb applying MiXCR to the 5' RACE reads. The table lists roughly 34,000 distinct CDR3 sequences, under 9% of them singletons. This specimen consisted of PBMCs, obtained at follow-up. The receptor set was obtained from a male donor with early-stage non-small cell lung cancer. Both conserved end residues are part of each CDR3. The D gene is left open where the match is weak. Size tells how often a clone was seen (once, few, many) or the class of an expanded clone, and some rows leave it out.

CDR3aa: CASSQDLLGGGETQYF
CDR3nt: TGTGCCAGCAGCCAAGACCTATTGGGGGGTGGAGAGACCCAGTACTTC
d_gene: -
j_gene: TRBJ2-5
v_gene: TRBV3-1
abundance: many

CDR3aa: CASSLGTGAGYEQYF
CDR3nt: TGCGCCAGCAGCTTGGGGACAGGGGCCGGCTACGAGCAGTACTTC
d_gene: TRBD1
j_gene: TRBJ2-7
v_gene: TRBV5-1
abundance: many

CDR3aa: CASSFDPDGTYGYTF
CDR3nt: TGTGCCAGCAGTTTCGATCCGGACGGAACCTATGGCTACACCTTC
d_gene: -
j_gene: TRBJ1-2
v_gene: TRBV6-5
abundance: many

CDR3aa: CASSLDRAQYETQYF
CDR3nt: TGTGCCAGCAGCCTCGACAGGGCGCAGTACGAGACCCAGTACTTC
d_gene: TRBD1
j_gene: TRBJ2-5
v_gene: TRBV5-7
abundance: many

CDR3aa: CASSQDGRTEAFF
CDR3nt: TGTGCCAGCAGCCAAGACGGGCGGACTGAAGCTTTCTTT
d_gene: -
j_gene: TRBJ1-1
v_gene: TRBV3-1
abundance: -

CDR3aa: CASSPRPRGTDTQYF
CDR3nt: TGTGCCAGCAGCCCCCGCCCCCGGGGCACAGATACGCAGTATTTT
d_gene: -
j_gene: TRBJ2-3
v_gene: TRBV9
abundance: many

CDR3aa: CSVETGGGQPQHF
CDR3nt: TGCAGCGTAGAGACAGGGGGTGGTCAGCCCCAGCATTTT
d_gene: TRBD1
j_gene: TRBJ1-5
v_gene: TRBV29-1
abundance: many

CDR3aa: CASSFNKPDYGYTF
CDR3nt: TGTGCCAGCAGCTTCAACAAGCCCGACTATGGCTACACCTTC
d_gene: -
j_gene: TRBJ1-2
v_gene: TRBV11-1
abundance: many

CDR3aa: CASSDVGIEQFF
CDR3nt: TGTGCCAGCAGTGATGTCGGGATCGAGCAGTTCTTC
d_gene: -
j_gene: TRBJ2-1
v_gene: TRBV2
abundance: many

CDR3aa: CASSPTRDTEAFF
CDR3nt: TGTGCCAGCAGCCCTACCAGAGACACTGAAGCTTTCTTT
d_gene: -
j_gene: TRBJ1-1
v_gene: TRBV12-3/TRBV12-4
abundance: many

CDR3aa: CASSYSSGGASEQYF
CDR3nt: TGTGCCAGCAGTTACTCTAGCGGGGGGGCCTCCGAGCAGTACTTC
d_gene: TRBD2
j_gene: TRBJ2-7
v_gene: TRBV6-5
abundance: many

CDR3aa: CASSPGTEGAEAFF
CDR3nt: TGTGCCAGCAGCCCGGGGACAGAGGGGGCTGAAGCTTTCTTT
d_gene: TRBD1
j_gene: TRBJ1-1
v_gene: TRBV7-6
abundance: many

CDR3aa: CASSFWTGGTYEQYF
CDR3nt: TGTGCCAGCAGCTTTTGGACAGGGGGGACCTACGAGCAGTACTTC
d_gene: TRBD1
j_gene: TRBJ2-7
v_gene: TRBV7-9
abundance: few

CDR3aa: CASNPSGGSTDTQYF
CDR3nt: TGTGCCAGCAACCCTAGCGGGGGTAGCACAGATACGCAGTATTTT
d_gene: TRBD2
j_gene: TRBJ2-3
v_gene: TRBV2
abundance: -

CDR3aa: CSAFRSGGAGNEQFF
CDR3nt: TGCAGTGCTTTCAGGAGCGGGGGCGCGGGGAATGAGCAGTTCTTC
d_gene: TRBD2
j_gene: TRBJ2-1
v_gene: TRBV20-1
abundance: many

CDR3aa: CASSFSGTGRKLFF
CDR3nt: TGTGCCAGCAGCTTCTCCGGGACAGGGAGGAAGCTGTTTTTT
d_gene: TRBD1
j_gene: TRBJ2-2
v_gene: TRBV11-3
abundance: many

CDR3aa: CAWSGVGQPQHF
CDR3nt: TGTGCCTGGAGTGGGGTGGGGCAGCCCCAGCATTTT
d_gene: -
j_gene: TRBJ1-5
v_gene: TRBV30
abundance: many

CDR3aa: CASSLQQGKETQYF
CDR3nt: TGTGCCAGCAGCTTACAACAGGGGAAAGAGACCCAGTACTTC
d_gene: TRBD1
j_gene: TRBJ2-5
v_gene: TRBV13
abundance: few

CDR3aa: CASSRSGTSGNTIYF
CDR3nt: TGCGCCAGCAGCCGTTCCGGGACAAGCGGAAACACCATATATTTT
d_gene: -
j_gene: TRBJ1-3
v_gene: TRBV5-1
abundance: few

CDR3aa: CASSSIPGGSDDYNEQFF
CDR3nt: TGTGCCAGCAGCTCGATACCCGGGGGCTCCGACGACTACAATGAGCAGTTCTTC
d_gene: -
j_gene: TRBJ2-1
v_gene: TRBV7-9
abundance: many

CDR3aa: CSVSLLGVQETQYF
CDR3nt: TGCAGCGTTTCATTGTTGGGCGTCCAAGAGACCCAGTACTTC
d_gene: -
j_gene: TRBJ2-5
v_gene: TRBV29-1
abundance: many

CDR3aa: CASSLNSGGSETQYF
CDR3nt: TGCGCCAGCAGCTTGAATAGCGGGGGTTCCGAGACCCAGTACTTC
d_gene: TRBD2
j_gene: TRBJ2-5
v_gene: TRBV5-1
abundance: many

CDR3aa: CASSLGTSGGAAETQYF
CDR3nt: TGTGCCAGCAGCTTAGGGACTAGCGGGGGGGCCGCGGAGACCCAGTACTTC
d_gene: TRBD2
j_gene: TRBJ2-5
v_gene: TRBV7-6
abundance: -

CDR3aa: CASSLQGAGTEAFF
CDR3nt: TGTGCCAGCAGCTTACAGGGGGCAGGCACTGAAGCTTTCTTT
d_gene: TRBD1
j_gene: TRBJ1-1
v_gene: TRBV7-9
abundance: many

CDR3aa: CASSSTGIGTEAFF
CDR3nt: TGTGCCAGCTCCTCAACAGGGATAGGTACTGAAGCTTTCTTT
d_gene: -
j_gene: TRBJ1-1
v_gene: TRBV18
abundance: many

CDR3aa: CASSYTLIKPYEQYF
CDR3nt: TGTGCCAGCAGTTACACGCTGATTAAACCCTACGAGCAGTACTTC
d_gene: -
j_gene: TRBJ2-7
v_gene: TRBV6-5
abundance: many

CDR3aa: CASRRGQAYNEQFF
CDR3nt: TGTGCCAGCAGGCGAGGACAAGCCTACAATGAGCAGTTCTTC
d_gene: -
j_gene: TRBJ2-1
v_gene: TRBV7-2
abundance: medium-sized

CDR3aa: CSARDPTSGGANTQYF
CDR3nt: TGCAGTGCTAGAGATCCGACTAGCGGGGGGGCGAATACGCAGTATTTT
d_gene: TRBD2
j_gene: TRBJ2-3
v_gene: TRBV20-1
abundance: few

CDR3aa: CSARVPSSEDTEAFF
CDR3nt: TGCAGTGCTAGAGTTCCCTCATCCGAGGACACTGAAGCTTTCTTT
d_gene: -
j_gene: TRBJ1-1
v_gene: TRBV20-1
abundance: -

CDR3aa: CAISLPGQPQHF
CDR3nt: TGTGCCATCAGTCTACCAGGACAGCCCCAGCATTTT
d_gene: -
j_gene: TRBJ1-5
v_gene: TRBV10-3
abundance: many

CDR3aa: CASSFPWGARADTQYF
CDR3nt: TGTGCCAGCAGCTTCCCATGGGGGGCGCGAGCAGATACGCAGTATTTT
d_gene: -
j_gene: TRBJ2-3
v_gene: TRBV5-6
abundance: many

CDR3aa: CASSLATGPYEQYF
CDR3nt: TGTGCCAGCAGTTTGGCCACAGGGCCATACGAGCAGTACTTC
d_gene: -
j_gene: TRBJ2-7
v_gene: TRBV12-3/TRBV12-4
abundance: many

CDR3aa: CSAPVGDGTEAFF
CDR3nt: TGCAGCGCCCCTGTAGGGGATGGCACTGAAGCTTTCTTT
d_gene: -
j_gene: TRBJ1-1
v_gene: TRBV29-1
abundance: -

CDR3aa: CASSLAGGETQYF
CDR3nt: TGTGCCAGCAGCTTGGCTGGGGGTGAGACCCAGTACTTC
d_gene: -
j_gene: TRBJ2-5
v_gene: TRBV5-4
abundance: medium-sized

CDR3aa: CSARDRGNTEAFF
CDR3nt: TGCAGTGCTAGAGATCGGGGAAACACTGAAGCTTTCTTT
d_gene: -
j_gene: TRBJ1-1
v_gene: TRBV20-1
abundance: -

CDR3aa: CASSLQGFGDTQYF
CDR3nt: TGCGCCAGCAGCTTGCAGGGGTTTGGAGATACGCAGTATTTT
d_gene: -
j_gene: TRBJ2-3
v_gene: TRBV5-1
abundance: few

CDR3aa: CASSPGTGGTGANVLTF
CDR3nt: TGTGCCAGCAGCCCCGGGACAGGGGGAACTGGGGCCAACGTCCTGACTTTC
d_gene: TRBD1
j_gene: TRBJ2-6
v_gene: TRBV7-2
abundance: many

CDR3aa: CASSLTQSSYNSPLHF
CDR3nt: TGTGCCAGCAGTTTGACACAAAGCTCCTATAATTCACCCCTCCACTTT
d_gene: -
j_gene: TRBJ1-6
v_gene: TRBV12-3/TRBV12-4
abundance: many

CDR3aa: CAWSVGGWIDGYTF
CDR3nt: TGTGCCTGGAGTGTTGGGGGGTGGATCGATGGCTACACCTTC
d_gene: -
j_gene: TRBJ1-2
v_gene: TRBV30
abundance: many

CDR3aa: CASSYRGTYEQYF
CDR3nt: TGTGCCAGCAGCTACAGGGGGACCTACGAGCAGTACTTC
d_gene: TRBD1
j_gene: TRBJ2-7
v_gene: TRBV13
abundance: many

CDR3aa: CASSLGGDIRVNEQFF
CDR3nt: TGTGCCAGCAGCTTAGGGGGCGATATAAGGGTCAATGAGCAGTTCTTC
d_gene: TRBD1
j_gene: TRBJ2-1
v_gene: TRBV5-5
abundance: many

CDR3aa: CAISDTVGGGSNEKLFF
CDR3nt: TGTGCCATCAGTGACACAGTCGGAGGGGGTAGCAATGAAAAACTGTTTTTT
d_gene: -
j_gene: TRBJ1-4
v_gene: TRBV10-3
abundance: many

CDR3aa: CASSETRDRVVAFF
CDR3nt: TGTGCCAGCAGTGAAACCCGGGACAGGGTTGTTGCTTTCTTT
d_gene: TRBD1
j_gene: TRBJ1-1
v_gene: TRBV6-1
abundance: many

CDR3aa: CASSKQASNYGYTF
CDR3nt: TGTGCCAGCAGCAAACAGGCCTCTAACTATGGCTACACCTTC
d_gene: -
j_gene: TRBJ1-2
v_gene: TRBV7-8
abundance: -

CDR3aa: CASRRQGRTDDQPQHF
CDR3nt: TGTGCCAGCAGAAGACAGGGTCGAACTGACGATCAGCCCCAGCATTTT
d_gene: TRBD1
j_gene: TRBJ1-5
v_gene: TRBV25-1
abundance: many

CDR3aa: CASSQREDMNTEAFF
CDR3nt: TGTGCCAGCAGCCAACGCGAAGACATGAACACTGAAGCTTTCTTT
d_gene: -
j_gene: TRBJ1-1
v_gene: TRBV11-2
abundance: many

CDR3aa: CASSSTGGPTGELFF
CDR3nt: TGTGCCAGCAGCAGCACGGGGGGGCCCACCGGGGAGCTGTTTTTT
d_gene: TRBD2
j_gene: TRBJ2-2
v_gene: TRBV7-6
abundance: many

CDR3aa: CASRAAGVYGYTF
CDR3nt: TGTGCCAGCAGGGCCGCAGGGGTCTATGGCTACACCTTC
d_gene: -
j_gene: TRBJ1-2
v_gene: TRBV12-3/TRBV12-4
abundance: many

CDR3aa: CATSDWGGGGTDTQYF
CDR3nt: TGTGCCACCAGTGATTGGGGGGGCGGTGGCACAGATACGCAGTATTTT
d_gene: -
j_gene: TRBJ2-3
v_gene: TRBV24-1
abundance: many

CDR3aa: CASSIAPDSGEQYF
CDR3nt: TGTGCCAGCAGCATCGCCCCGGACAGCGGCGAGCAGTACTTC
d_gene: -
j_gene: TRBJ2-7
v_gene: TRBV7-2
abundance: many

CDR3aa: CASSLAPGGTQPQHF
CDR3nt: TGTGCCAGCAGTTTAGCGCCCGGGGGCACTCAGCCCCAGCATTTT
d_gene: -
j_gene: TRBJ1-5
v_gene: TRBV12-3/TRBV12-4
abundance: many

CDR3aa: CASSESTDTQYF
CDR3nt: TGCGCCAGCAGTGAAAGCACAGATACGCAGTATTTT
d_gene: -
j_gene: TRBJ2-3
v_gene: TRBV10-2
abundance: many

CDR3aa: CAWNVAGNSPLHF
CDR3nt: TGTGCCTGGAATGTGGCAGGGAATTCACCCCTCCACTTT
d_gene: -
j_gene: TRBJ1-6
v_gene: TRBV30
abundance: many

CDR3aa: CASSVQRRPGRQETQYF
CDR3nt: TGTGCCAGCAGCGTCCAGCGAAGGCCAGGGCGGCAAGAGACCCAGTACTTC
d_gene: -
j_gene: TRBJ2-5
v_gene: TRBV25-1
abundance: -